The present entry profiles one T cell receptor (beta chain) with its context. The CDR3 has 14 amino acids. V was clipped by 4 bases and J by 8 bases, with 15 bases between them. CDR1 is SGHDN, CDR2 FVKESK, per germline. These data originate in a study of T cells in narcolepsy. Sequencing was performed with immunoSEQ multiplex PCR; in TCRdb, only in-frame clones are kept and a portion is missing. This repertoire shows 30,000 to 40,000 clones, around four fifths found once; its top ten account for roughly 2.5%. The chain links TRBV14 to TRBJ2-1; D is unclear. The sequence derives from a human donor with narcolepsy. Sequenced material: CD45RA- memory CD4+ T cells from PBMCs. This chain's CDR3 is CASSLALLVHEQFF. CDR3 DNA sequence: TGTGCCAGCAGCCTGGCCCTTTTGGTGCATGAGCAGTTCTTC.